This T cell receptor (beta chain) was obtained from a study of shared clonotypes between healthy human individuals. Overall study results and limits: Larger estimated richness was generally recorded for naive subsets relative to memory subsets.

Each replicate PCR on the sorted subsets used approximately 180 ng DNA (around 30,000 T cell genomes). Generated by immunoSEQ multiplex PCR, the TCRdb table keeps only in-frame clones and is missing some. The sample includes some 1.1 million clones, 60% to 80% seen only once; the top ten take approximately 0.95%. Germline CDR1 reads SNHLY; CDR2 reads FYNNEI. This CDR3 spans 14 amino acids. The ends were cut back, 3 bases at V and 2 bases at J, with 8 bases in the middle. To note about this clone: Its antigen remains unknown.

This receptor was identified in a man aged 18 to 30 in good health. Some clones in this sample may be carry-over from other donors' samples. The chain joins TRBV2 to TRBJ1-5; D is unclear. Sequencing input: memory CD4+ T cells from PBMCs. This sample's subset: CD45RA-negative fraction. The CDR3 region has the DNA TGTGCCAGCAGTGACCTTACAGGCAATCAGCCCCAGCATTTT. It encodes CASSDLTGNQPQHF.